This T cell receptor (beta chain) was recovered during a study of blood T cell repertoires in COVID-19. Turning to the study itself: Donors in the United States, Italy and Spain gave samples during acute or convalescent COVID-19. Sources were T cells, B-cell-depleted T cells, or PBMCs; the material itself was cDNA or gDNA.

Assay used: immunoSEQ multiplex PCR; TCRdb lists only in-frame clones, some missing. The repertoire has hundreds of thousands of clones, about four fifths of them found once; the top ten carry roughly 9.8%. The V and J ends lost 5 bases and 2 bases respectively, with 13 bases between them. The CDR3 has 14 residues. The V gene's germline CDR1 is MNHEY and CDR2 SVGAGI. The chain recombines TRBV6-5 with TRBJ2-7; a possible D gene is TRBD1 (6 bases). The sample was peripheral blood. The clonotype comes from a man aged 80 or over with acute or convalescent COVID-19. This CDR3 is CASSQQGPTYEQYF. In DNA, the CDR3 is TGTGCCAGCAGTCAACAGGGTCCGACCTACGAGCAGTACTTC.